This T cell receptor beta chain was profiled in a study of blood T cell repertoires in COVID-19. Study-level background: PBMCs, B-cell-depleted T cells, or T cells were the source of the cDNA or gDNA that made up the material.

Between the trimmed V and J ends, which lost 6 bases and 6 bases, there was a span of 14 bases. Germline CDR1 SQVTM, CDR2 ANQGSEA. The CDR3 extends over 13 amino acids. Allocation to cohorts depended on clinical history reported by the participants. Clones were read by immunoSEQ multiplex PCR, and TCRdb kept only the in-frame ones, dropping some. This table holds roughly 250,000 clones, about 85% found once. The sample was PBMCs or T cells enriched from blood (not recorded which). The chain recombines TRBV29-1 with TRBJ2-2; D unresolved. This clonotype originated in a woman in her twenties or thirties with acute COVID-19. The CDR3 coding sequence is TGCAGCGTCCCAAAAATAGAGGCCGGGGAGCTGTTTTTT. Amino acid sequence: CSVPKIEAGELFF.